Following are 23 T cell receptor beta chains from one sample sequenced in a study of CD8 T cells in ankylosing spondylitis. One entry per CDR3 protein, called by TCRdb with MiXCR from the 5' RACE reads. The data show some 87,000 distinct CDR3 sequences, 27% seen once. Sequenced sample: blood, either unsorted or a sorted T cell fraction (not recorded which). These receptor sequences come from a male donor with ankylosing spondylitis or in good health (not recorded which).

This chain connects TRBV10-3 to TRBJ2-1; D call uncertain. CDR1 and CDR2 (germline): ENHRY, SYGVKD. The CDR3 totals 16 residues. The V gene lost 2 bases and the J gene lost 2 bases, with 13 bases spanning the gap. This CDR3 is CAISEQEEPTYNEQFF. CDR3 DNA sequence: TGTGCCATCAGTGAGCAGGAAGAACCGACCTACAATGAGCAGTTCTTC.

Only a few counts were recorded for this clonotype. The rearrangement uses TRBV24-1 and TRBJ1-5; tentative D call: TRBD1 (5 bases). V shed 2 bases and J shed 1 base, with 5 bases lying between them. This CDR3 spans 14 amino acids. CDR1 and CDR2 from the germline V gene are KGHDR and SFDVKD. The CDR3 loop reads CATSDWTSNQPQHF. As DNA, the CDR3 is TGTGCCACCAGTGATTGGACAAGCAATCAGCCCCAGCATTTT.

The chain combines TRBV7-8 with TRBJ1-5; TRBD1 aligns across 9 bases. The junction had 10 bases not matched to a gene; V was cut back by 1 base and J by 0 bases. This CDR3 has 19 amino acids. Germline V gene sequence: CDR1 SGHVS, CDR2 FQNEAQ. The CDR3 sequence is CASSLVITGGRYSNQPQHF. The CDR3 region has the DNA TGTGCCAGCAGCTTAGTGATCACAGGGGGCCGTTATAGCAATCAGCCCCAGCATTTT.

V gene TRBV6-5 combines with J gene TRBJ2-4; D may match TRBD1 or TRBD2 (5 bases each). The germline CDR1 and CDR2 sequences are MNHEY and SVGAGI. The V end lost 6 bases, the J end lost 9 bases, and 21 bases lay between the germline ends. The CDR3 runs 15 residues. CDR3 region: CASSYRKLAGGIQYF. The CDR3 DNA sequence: TGTGCCAGCAGCTACCGGAAGCTAGCTGGGGGCATTCAGTACTTC.

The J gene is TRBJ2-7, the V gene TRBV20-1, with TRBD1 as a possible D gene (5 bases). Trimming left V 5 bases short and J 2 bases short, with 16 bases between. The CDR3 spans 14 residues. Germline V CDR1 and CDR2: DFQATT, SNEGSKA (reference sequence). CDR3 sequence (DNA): TGCAGTGCTGTCATGACAGTCTTTCCCTACGAGCAGTACTTC. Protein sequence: CSAVMTVFPYEQYF.

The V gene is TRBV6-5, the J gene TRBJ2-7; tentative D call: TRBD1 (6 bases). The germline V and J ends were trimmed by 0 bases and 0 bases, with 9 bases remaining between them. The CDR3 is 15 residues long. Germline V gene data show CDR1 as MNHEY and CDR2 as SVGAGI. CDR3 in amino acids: CASSYSGHGSYEQYV. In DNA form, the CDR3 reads TGTGCCAGCAGTTACTCGGGACACGGCTCCTACGAGCAGTACGTC.

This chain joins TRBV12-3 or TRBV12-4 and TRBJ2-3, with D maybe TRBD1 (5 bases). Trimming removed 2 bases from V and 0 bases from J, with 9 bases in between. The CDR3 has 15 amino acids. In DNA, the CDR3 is TGTGCCAGCAGTTTACAGGCAGGGAGCACAGATACGCAGTATTTT. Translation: CASSLQAGSTDTQYF.

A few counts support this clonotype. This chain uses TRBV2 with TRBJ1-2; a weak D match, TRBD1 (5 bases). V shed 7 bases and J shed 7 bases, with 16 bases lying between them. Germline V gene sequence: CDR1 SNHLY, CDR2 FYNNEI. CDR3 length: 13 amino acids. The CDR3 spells CASNSGTTGGYTF. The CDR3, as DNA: TGTGCCAGCAACTCCGGGACCACGGGTGGCTACACCTTC.

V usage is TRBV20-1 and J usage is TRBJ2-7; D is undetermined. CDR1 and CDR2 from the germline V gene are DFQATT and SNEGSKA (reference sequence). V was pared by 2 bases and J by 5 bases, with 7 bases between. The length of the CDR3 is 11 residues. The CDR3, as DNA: TGCAGTGCTAGAATTGAGGACGAGCAGTACGTC. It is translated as CSARIEDEQYV.

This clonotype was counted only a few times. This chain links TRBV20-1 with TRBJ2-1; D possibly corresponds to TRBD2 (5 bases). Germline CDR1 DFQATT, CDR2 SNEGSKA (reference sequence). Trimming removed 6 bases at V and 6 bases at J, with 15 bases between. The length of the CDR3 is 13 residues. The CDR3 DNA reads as TGCAGTGCAACACAAAGGCTAGCCAATGAGCAGTTCTTC. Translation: CSATQRLANEQFF.

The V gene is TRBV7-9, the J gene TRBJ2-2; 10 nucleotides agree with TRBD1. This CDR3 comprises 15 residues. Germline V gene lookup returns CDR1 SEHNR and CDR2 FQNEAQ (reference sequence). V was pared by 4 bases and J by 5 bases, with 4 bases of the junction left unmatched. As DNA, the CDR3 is TGTGCCAGCAGCTCCGACAGGGGGCGTACCGGGGAGCTGTTTTTT. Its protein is CASSSDRGRTGELFF.

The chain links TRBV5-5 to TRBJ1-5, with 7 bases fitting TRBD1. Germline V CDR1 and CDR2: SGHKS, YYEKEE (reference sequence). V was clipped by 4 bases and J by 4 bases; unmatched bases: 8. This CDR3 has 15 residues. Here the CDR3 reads CASSQRGLVNQPQHF. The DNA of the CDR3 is TGTGCCAGCAGCCAGAGGGGGCTGGTGAATCAGCCCCAGCATTTT.

CDR3 nucleotides: TGTGCCAGCAGGGACCCCAACCCAGATACGCAGTATTTT. As protein: CASRDPNPDTQYF. This chain uses TRBV27 with TRBJ2-3; D ambiguous. This CDR3 is built from 13 residues. Looked up from germline, CDR1 is MNHEY and CDR2 is SMNVEV (reference sequence). V lost 6 bases to trimming and J lost 4 bases, with 11 bases between them.

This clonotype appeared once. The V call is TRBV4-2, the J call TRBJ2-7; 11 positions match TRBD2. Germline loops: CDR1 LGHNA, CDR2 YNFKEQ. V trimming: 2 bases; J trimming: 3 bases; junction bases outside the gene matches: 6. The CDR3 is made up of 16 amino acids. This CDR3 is CASSQRGLAEHYEQYF. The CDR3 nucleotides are TGTGCCAGCAGCCAACGGGGACTAGCGGAACACTACGAGCAGTACTTC.

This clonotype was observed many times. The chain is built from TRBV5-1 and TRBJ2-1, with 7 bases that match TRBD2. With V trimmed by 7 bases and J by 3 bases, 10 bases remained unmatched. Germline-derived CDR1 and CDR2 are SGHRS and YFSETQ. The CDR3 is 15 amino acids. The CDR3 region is CASVPGTTHYNEQFF. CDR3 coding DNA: TGCGCCAGCGTACCCGGGACTACCCACTACAATGAGCAGTTCTTC.

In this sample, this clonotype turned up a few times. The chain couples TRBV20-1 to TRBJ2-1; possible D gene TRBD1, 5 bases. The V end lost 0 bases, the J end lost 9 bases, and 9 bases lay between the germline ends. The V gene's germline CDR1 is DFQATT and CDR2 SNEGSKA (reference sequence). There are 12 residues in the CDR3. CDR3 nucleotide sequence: TGCAGTGCTAGAGATAACAGGCGTGAGCAGTTCTTC. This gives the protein CSARDNRREQFF.

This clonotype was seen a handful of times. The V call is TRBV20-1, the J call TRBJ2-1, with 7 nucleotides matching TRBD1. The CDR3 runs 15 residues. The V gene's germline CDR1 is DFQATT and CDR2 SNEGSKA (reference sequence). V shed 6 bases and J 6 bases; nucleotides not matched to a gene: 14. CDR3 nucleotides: TGCAGTGCCCACTCGGGCCAGGGGGTGGGCAATGAGCAGTTCTTC. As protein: CSAHSGQGVGNEQFF.

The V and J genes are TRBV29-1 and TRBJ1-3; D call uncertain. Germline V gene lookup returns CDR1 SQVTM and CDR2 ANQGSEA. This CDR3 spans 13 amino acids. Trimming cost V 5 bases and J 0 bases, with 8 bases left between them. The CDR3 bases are TGCAGCGTTTTGGTGGTCTCTGGAAACACCATATATTTT. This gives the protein CSVLVVSGNTIYF. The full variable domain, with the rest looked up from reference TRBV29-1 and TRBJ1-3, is SAVISQKPSRDICQRGTSLTIQCQVDSQVTMMFWYRQQPGQSLTLIATANQGSEATYESGFVIDKFPISRPNLTFSTLTVSNMSPEDSSIYLCSVLVVSGNTIYFGEGSWLTVV.

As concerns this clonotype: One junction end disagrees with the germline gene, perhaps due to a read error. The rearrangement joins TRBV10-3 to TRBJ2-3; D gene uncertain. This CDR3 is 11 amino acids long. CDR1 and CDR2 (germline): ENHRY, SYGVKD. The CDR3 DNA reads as TGTGCCATCAGTGAAACTACTGGACGGCATTTT. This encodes CAISETTGRHF.

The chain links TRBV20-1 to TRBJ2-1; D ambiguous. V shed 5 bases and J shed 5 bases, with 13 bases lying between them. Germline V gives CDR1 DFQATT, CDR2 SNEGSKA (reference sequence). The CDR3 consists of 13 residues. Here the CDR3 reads CSAGQYQNNEQFF. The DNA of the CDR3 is TGCAGTGCTGGGCAGTACCAGAACAATGAGCAGTTCTTC.

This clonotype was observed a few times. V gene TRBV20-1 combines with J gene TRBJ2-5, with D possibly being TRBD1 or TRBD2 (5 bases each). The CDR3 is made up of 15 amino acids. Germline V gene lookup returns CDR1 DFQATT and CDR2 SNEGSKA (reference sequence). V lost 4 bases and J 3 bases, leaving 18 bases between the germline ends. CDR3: CSANFGGPIKETQYF. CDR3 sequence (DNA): TGCAGTGCTAATTTTGGGGGTCCGATTAAAGAGACCCAGTACTTC.

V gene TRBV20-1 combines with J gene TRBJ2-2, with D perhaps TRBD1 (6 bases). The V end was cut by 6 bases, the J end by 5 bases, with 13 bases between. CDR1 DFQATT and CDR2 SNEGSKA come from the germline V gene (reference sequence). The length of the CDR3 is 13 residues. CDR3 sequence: CSAPSTGTGELFF. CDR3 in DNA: TGCAGTGCGCCGAGTACAGGGACCGGGGAGCTGTTTTTT.

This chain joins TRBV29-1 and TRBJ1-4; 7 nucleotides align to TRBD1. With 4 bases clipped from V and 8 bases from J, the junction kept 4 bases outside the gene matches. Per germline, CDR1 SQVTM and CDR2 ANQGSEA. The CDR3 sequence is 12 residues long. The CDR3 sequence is CSVGGTEEKLFF. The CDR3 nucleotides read TGCAGCGTTGGAGGGACAGAGGAAAAACTGTTTTTT.